This TCR beta chain is from a study of post-analysis software for immune sequencing data (dated by TCRdb to between 2015 and 2016). The study in broad terms: The recorded disease courses included relapsing-remitting, secondary progressive and progressive-relapsing multiple sclerosis, and some patients had no subtype annotation. Patient repertoires were compared against some twelve previously published healthy control repertoires from donors aged 6 to 25 years. A subset of samples was prepared in parallel using single-end sample barcoding, then pooled and co-amplified after Illumina adapter ligation.

The library was prepared using PCR. Sequencer: Illumina HiSeq 2500. To reduce PCR and sequencing biases, unique molecular identifiers were incorporated into the TCR beta cDNA libraries. About 500,000 cDNA molecules were obtained for every 1 to 10 million input T cells, so each molecule roughly corresponded to one T cell. The same protocol used for the earlier healthy control dataset was applied to prepare and sequence the patient libraries. Within a given batch, samples were prepared together, multiplexed and sequenced on the same HiSeq lane. Per the authors' processing: MIGEC handled the raw barcoded reads, throwing out single-read molecular identifier groups before consensus assembly and CDR3 extraction. Clonotype tables were post-analysed with VDJtools, normalizing diversity by down-sampling all datasets to the smallest sample size. In repertoire overlap clustering, CDR3 amino acid sequences, but not nucleotide sequences, were matched to correct batch-related cross-sample contamination. TCRdb ran its own pipeline on the public reads, namely fastp trimming at Q25 and MiXCR clone calling, and kept in-frame beta chains. CDR3 protein duplicates are merged, each entry listing the most common genes and DNA. The V and J calls were determined by TCRdb, not by the authors. For this sample the table gives 350,000 to 450,000 distinct CDR3 sequences, of which less than 40% were detected only once. The biggest ten clones account for roughly 12% of the sample.

Results and caveats for the whole study, not just this receptor: Multiple sclerosis patients had significantly lower normalized Chao1 diversity than controls, a result that suggests substantial peripheral T-cell clonal expansion. Strong co-clustering of samples prepared in the same batch was shown by direct clustering with F measure, prompting a batch-effect correction. Patients showed significantly higher frequencies than controls for a handful of TRBV segments, among them TRBV5-6, TRBV5-1 and TRBV20-1. The control group was slightly older than the multiple sclerosis patient group.

A word on this clonotype: The target of this receptor is not known. No base quality values were provided; no much bigger clone lies one nucleotide off.

The germline V gene encodes CDR1 MNHEY and CDR2 SVGAGI. Taken from cysteine to phenylalanine, the CDR3 has 14 residues. Left in the record is the CDR3 DNA by itself, 42 bases read in frame from the first base. The junction shows trimming of 9 bases on V and 7 bases on J, and the gene matches do not reach 9 bases of it. To demonstrate the VDJtools post-analysis software, the study profiled TCR beta repertoires from the peripheral blood of around 13 young patients with multiple sclerosis. The patients with multiple sclerosis were children and adolescents between roughly 6 and 17 years of age. This clonotype was sampled from a girl aged 5-17 years with multiple sclerosis. What was sequenced was blood. This sequence uses TRBV6-5 and TRBJ1-4; 9 bases in the middle match TRBD1. The CDR3 reads as follows: CASRPGDRAEKLFF. Read as DNA, the sequence is TGTGCCAGTAGACCCGGGGACAGGGCTGAAAAACTGTTTTTT.